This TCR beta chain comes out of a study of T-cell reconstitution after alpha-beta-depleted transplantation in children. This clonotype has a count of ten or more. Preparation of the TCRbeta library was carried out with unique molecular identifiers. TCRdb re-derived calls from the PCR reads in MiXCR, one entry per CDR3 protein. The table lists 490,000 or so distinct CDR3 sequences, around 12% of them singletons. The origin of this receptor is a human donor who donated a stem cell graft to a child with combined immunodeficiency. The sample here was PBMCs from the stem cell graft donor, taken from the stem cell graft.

DNA for the CDR3: TGTGCCAGCAGCCACCTCCCCCGGGACAGGGGCTACGAGCAGTACTTC. Protein sequence: CASSHLPRDRGYEQYF. The chain has TRBV3-1 and TRBJ2-7; 10 bases agree with TRBD1. V trimming: 3 bases; J trimming: 3 bases; junction bases outside the gene matches: 8. The CDR3 loop spans 16 amino acids. Germline CDR1 and CDR2: LGHDT and YNNKEL (reference sequence).